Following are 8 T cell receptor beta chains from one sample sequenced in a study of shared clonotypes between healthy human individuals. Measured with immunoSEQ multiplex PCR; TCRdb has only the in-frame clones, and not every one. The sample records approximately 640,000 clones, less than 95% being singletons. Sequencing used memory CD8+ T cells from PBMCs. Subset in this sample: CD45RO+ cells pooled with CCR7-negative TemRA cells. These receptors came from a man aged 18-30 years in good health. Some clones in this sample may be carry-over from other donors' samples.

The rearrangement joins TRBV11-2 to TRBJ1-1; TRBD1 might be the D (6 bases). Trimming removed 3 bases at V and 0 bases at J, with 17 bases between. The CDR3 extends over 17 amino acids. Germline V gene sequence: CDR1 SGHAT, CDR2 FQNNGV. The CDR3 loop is CASSFFPLQGMNTEAFF. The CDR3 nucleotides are TGTGCCAGCAGCTTTTTTCCCCTACAGGGTATGAACACTGAAGCTTTCTTT. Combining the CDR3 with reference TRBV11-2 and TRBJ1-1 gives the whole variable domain EAGVAQSPRYKIIEKRQSVAFWCNPISGHATLYWYQQILGQGPKLLIQFQNNGVVDDSQLPKDRFSAERLKGVDSTLKIQPAKLEDSAVYLCASSFFPLQGMNTEAFFGQGTRLTVV.

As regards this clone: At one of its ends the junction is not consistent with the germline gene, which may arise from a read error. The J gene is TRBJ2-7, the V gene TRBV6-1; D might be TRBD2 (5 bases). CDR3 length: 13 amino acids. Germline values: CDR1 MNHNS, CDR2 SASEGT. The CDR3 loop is CASREVGIYEQYF. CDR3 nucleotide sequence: TGTGCCAGCAGGGAAGTCGGGATCTACGAGCAGTACTTC.

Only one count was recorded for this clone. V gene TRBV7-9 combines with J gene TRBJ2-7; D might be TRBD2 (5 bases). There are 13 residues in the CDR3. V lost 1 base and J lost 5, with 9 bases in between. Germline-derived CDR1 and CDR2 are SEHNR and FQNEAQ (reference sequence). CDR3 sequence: CASSLVLGDEQYF. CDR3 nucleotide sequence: TGTGCCAGCAGCTTAGTTCTCGGGGACGAGCAGTACTTC.

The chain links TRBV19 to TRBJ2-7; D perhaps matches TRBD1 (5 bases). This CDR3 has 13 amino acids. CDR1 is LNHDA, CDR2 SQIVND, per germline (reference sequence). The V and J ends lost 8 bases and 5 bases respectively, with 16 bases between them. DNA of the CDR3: TGTGCCAGTGCCCTAACAGGCGTCAACGAGCAGTACTTC. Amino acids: CASALTGVNEQYF.

The CDR3 loop reads CASSLGRPEQYF. For the CDR3, the DNA is TGTGCCAGCAGCTTAGGGAGGCCGGAGCAGTACTTC. J is TRBJ2-7 and V is TRBV11-2; a weak D match, TRBD2 (5 bases). The CDR3 length is 12 residues. V lost 1 base and J lost 7, with 8 bases in between. Germline CDR1 and CDR2: SGHAT and FQNNGV.

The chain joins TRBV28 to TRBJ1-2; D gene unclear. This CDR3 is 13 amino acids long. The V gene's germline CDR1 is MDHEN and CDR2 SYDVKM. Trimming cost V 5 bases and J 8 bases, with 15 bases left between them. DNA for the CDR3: TGTGCCAGCAGTCTCGTGGGGTCAGAAGGCTACACCTTC. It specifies CASSLVGSEGYTF.

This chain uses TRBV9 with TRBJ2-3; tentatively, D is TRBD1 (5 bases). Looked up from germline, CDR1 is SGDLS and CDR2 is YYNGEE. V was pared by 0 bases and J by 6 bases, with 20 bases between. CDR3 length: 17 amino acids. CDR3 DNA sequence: TGTGCCAGCAGCGTAGACCCTGCAGGACAATTTTGGGATACGCAGTATTTT. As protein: CASSVDPAGQFWDTQYF.

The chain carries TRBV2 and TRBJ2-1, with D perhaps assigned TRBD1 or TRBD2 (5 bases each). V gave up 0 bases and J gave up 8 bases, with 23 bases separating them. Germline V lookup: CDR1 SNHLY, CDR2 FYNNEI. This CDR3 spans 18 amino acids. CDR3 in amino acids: CASSEAREGTLFPDEQFF. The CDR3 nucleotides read TGTGCCAGCAGTGAAGCTCGGGAAGGGACCCTTTTTCCCGATGAGCAGTTCTTC.